Detailed here is one TCR beta chain. Its target is not known. The CDR3 is 14 residues long. In germline, CDR1 is MDHEN, CDR2 SYDVKM. Unique molecular identifiers had been added to the TCR beta cDNA libraries. TCRdb re-derived calls from the PCR reads in MiXCR, one entry per CDR3 protein. The data contain under 200,000 distinct CDR3 sequences, 30% to 45% of them singletons. The data were taken from a study of post-analysis software for immune sequencing data. Overall study: Secondary progressive, relapsing-remitting and progressive-relapsing multiple sclerosis were among the included disease courses.

Points from the study as a whole: Patients had higher frequencies than controls of four to six TRBV segments, including TRBV5-6, TRBV5-1 and TRBV20-1.

The origin of this receptor is a girl between 10 and 17 years old with multiple sclerosis. V and J are TRBV28 and TRBJ2-5; 9 positions agree with TRBD1. Judging by the DNA end, TRBJ2-7 fits better; the J call may be wrong. The starting material was blood, obtained after autologous hematopoietic stem cell transplantation. The CDR3 bases are TGTGCCAGCAGGGGAGGGACAGGGACCGACGAGCAGTACTTC. Amino acids: CASRGGTGTDEQYF.